The next 18 T cell receptor beta chains were all read from a single sample in a study of CXCR4 blockade with PD-1 therapy in pancreatic cancer. Data came from immunoSEQ multiplex PCR; TCRdb stores just in-frame clones and leaves some out. The sample carries approximately 2,600 clones, 40% recorded once. Specimen: tumor tissue. All receptors derive from a human donor with pancreatic ductal adenocarcinoma.

The chain uses TRBV19 and TRBJ1-5, with D unresolved. This CDR3 is 14 amino acids long. CDR1 is LNHDA and CDR2 is SQIVND in the germline V gene (reference sequence). Trimming took 6 bases from V and 10 from J, leaving 19 bases between them. The CDR3 region has the DNA TGTGCCAGTAGCCCTCCCGGAGGCCGTGGTCCCCAGCATTTT. This gives the protein CASSPPGGRGPQHF.

This clone is medium-sized within its sample. V usage is TRBV6-8 and J usage is TRBJ1-3, with 10 bases identical to TRBD1. This CDR3 spans 18 amino acids. Germline V CDR1 and CDR2: MNHGY, SAAAGT. V was clipped by 5 bases and J by 0 bases; unmatched bases: 10. The CDR3 coding sequence is TGTGCCAGCAGTGCGACCGGGACAGGGGTTTTCTCTGGAAACACCATATATTTT. It specifies CASSATGTGVFSGNTIYF.

This clone was seen more than once but under ten times. The chain couples TRBV29-1 to TRBJ1-2; 11 bases are a match to TRBD1. The germline CDR1 and CDR2 sequences are SQVTM and ANQGSEA. The CDR3 covers 16 residues. V shed 7 bases and J 2 bases; nucleotides not matched to a gene: 12. Here the CDR3 DNA reads TGCAGCGCCTCAGCCTCTAGGGACAGGGGGAACTATGGCTACACCTTC. It encodes CSASASRDRGNYGYTF.

The CDR3 loop reads CASSPPSNPTDTQYF. The DNA of the CDR3 is TGTGCCAGCTCACCACCGTCCAACCCCACAGATACGCAGTATTTT. This chain links TRBV18 with TRBJ2-3; D ambiguous. The CDR3 sequence is 15 residues long. V lost 0 bases and J 2 bases, leaving 9 bases between the germline ends. Looked up from germline, CDR1 is KGHSH and CDR2 is LQKENI.

The V and J genes are TRBV18 and TRBJ2-5; TRBD2 might be the D (5 bases). Trimming took off 2 bases at V and 5 bases at J, with 9 bases between the two ends. The CDR3 extends over 13 amino acids. Germline CDR1 is KGHSH and CDR2 is LQKENI. The CDR3 DNA is TGTGCCAGCTCACCAGGACTGACGGAGACCCAGTACTTC. Encoded protein: CASSPGLTETQYF.

The gene calls are TRBV28 and TRBJ2-4; the D is unclear. The CDR3 spans 13 residues. V was pared by 0 bases and J by 6 bases, with 6 bases between. The germline V gene encodes CDR1 MDHEN and CDR2 SYDVKM. The CDR3 DNA reads TGTGCCAGCAGTTTATGGGGTTCAAACATTCAGTACTTC. This gives the protein CASSLWGSNIQYF.

In regard to this clone: One end of the junction is discordant with germline, which a read error may explain. The J gene is TRBJ1-3, the V gene TRBV29-1; weak D call: TRBD1 (6 bases). This CDR3 has 13 amino acids. In germline, CDR1 is SQVTM, CDR2 ANQGSEA. DNA for the CDR3: TGCAGCGTGGAAGGGGGCTCTGGAAACACCATATATTTT. Translating gives CSVEGGSGNTIYF.

This chain joins TRBV5-1 and TRBJ1-1; 9 nucleotides line up with TRBD1. The CDR3 totals 21 residues. Germline V gene data show CDR1 as SGHRS and CDR2 as YFSETQ. The trim removed 3 bases at V and 6 bases at J, leaving 27 bases unmatched. This chain's CDR3 is CASSWGQGGGKAVPRVAEAFF. Here the CDR3 DNA reads TGCGCCAGCAGCTGGGGACAGGGAGGCGGGAAAGCCGTCCCGAGAGTCGCTGAAGCTTTCTTT.

The chain is built from TRBV19 and TRBJ2-1; D is unresolved. V dropped 6 bases and J dropped 6 bases, with 9 bases sitting between them. CDR1 is LNHDA and CDR2 is SQIVND in the germline V gene (reference sequence). The CDR3 runs 12 residues. This CDR3 is CASRMIGNEQFF. CDR3 nucleotides: TGTGCCAGTAGAATGATCGGCAATGAGCAGTTCTTC.

Relative to its sample, this clone is medium-sized. V is TRBV9 and J is TRBJ1-2, with D possibly TRBD1 on 5 matching bases. Trimming took off 4 bases at V and 4 bases at J, with 11 bases between the two ends. Germline CDR1 is SGDLS and CDR2 is YYNGEE. This CDR3 is built from 13 residues. The CDR3 DNA is TGTGCCAGCAGCTCTGGGGGGACCTATGGCTACACCTTC. It specifies CASSSGGTYGYTF.

DNA for the CDR3: TGTGCCAGCAGTCGAACAGGGGCCCCTCTCGAGCAGTACTTC. Translating it yields CASSRTGAPLEQYF. The chain couples TRBV25-1 to TRBJ2-7; 7 bases are shared with TRBD1. Germline V gene sequence: CDR1 MGHDK, CDR2 SYGVNS. Trimming at V came to 5 bases and at J to 6 bases, leaving 10 bases not matched to a gene. There are 14 residues in the CDR3.

Only a few counts were recorded for this clone. J is TRBJ2-1 and V is TRBV6-8; no reliable D call. CDR3 size: 13 residues. The ends were cut back, 5 bases at V and 3 bases at J, with 8 bases in the middle. Per the germline V gene, CDR1 is MNHGY and CDR2 is SAAAGT. CDR3 DNA: TGTGCCAGCAGTGAGTCAATCTACAATGAGCAGTTCTTC. As protein: CASSESIYNEQFF.

This clone was detected a few times. This chain links TRBV15 with TRBJ2-1; 7 nucleotides agree with TRBD2. Per germline, CDR1 LNHNV and CDR2 YYDKDF (reference sequence). V dropped 2 bases and J dropped 4; count of bases not matched to a gene: 8. The CDR3 totals 16 residues. CDR3 DNA: TGTGCCACCAGCAGACTAGCGGCGGGGGAGTACAATGAGCAGTTCTTC. Translating it yields CATSRLAAGEYNEQFF.

The chain is built from TRBV7-1 and TRBJ1-1; a possible D gene is TRBD1 (5 bases). TRBV7-1 is reported as an ORF; its role is uncertain. Trimming removed 5 bases from V and 7 bases from J, with 20 bases in between. The CDR3 consists of 15 residues. CDR3 residues: CASSGGSLGNNEAFF. Written as DNA, the CDR3 is TGTGCCAGCAGCGGGGGTAGTCTTGGTAATAATGAAGCTTTCTTT.

The table lists this clone with a count of one. This chain joins TRBV28 and TRBJ2-7, with TRBD1 matching 10 bases. CDR1 and CDR2 (germline): MDHEN, SYDVKM. This CDR3 spans 15 amino acids. Trimming at V came to 5 bases and at J to 5 bases, leaving 9 bases not matched to a gene. CDR3 coding DNA: TGTGCCAGCAGTATACCGGGGACAGGGGTCCACGAGCAGTACTTC. Protein: CASSIPGTGVHEQYF.

The chain has TRBV23-1 and TRBJ2-3; no firm D call. TRBV23-1 falls under the ORF class, with uncertain function. Trimming removed 6 bases from V and 4 bases from J, with 11 bases in between. The CDR3 is made up of 13 amino acids. CDR3 DNA sequence: TGCGCCAGCAGCTTTCCGCCTGCAGATACGCAGTATTTT. It yields the protein CASSFPPADTQYF.

This clone was observed a handful of times. The V and J genes are TRBV6-7 and TRBJ1-1; D may be TRBD1 (6 bases). TRBV6-7 is reported as an ORF; its role is uncertain. The CDR3 has 13 residues. Deletions cut 6 bases from V and 2 bases from J, with 10 bases between. In nucleotides, the CDR3 is TGTGCCAGCAGACCGACAGGAAACACTGAAGCTTTCTTT. Protein product: CASRPTGNTEAFF.

This clone was counted only a few times. The chain links TRBV29-1 to TRBJ2-3, with 10 positions matching TRBD2. CDR1 is SQVTM, CDR2 ANQGSEA, per germline. The junction had 7 bases not matched to a gene; V was cut back by 6 bases and J by 4 bases. The CDR3 runs 14 residues. CDR3: CSVAEAGGPDTQYF. CDR3 nucleotide sequence: TGCAGCGTCGCCGAAGCGGGGGGGCCAGATACGCAGTATTTT.